These T cell receptor beta chains were read from a single sample in a study of cytomegalovirus exposure and HLA in healthy donors. The protocol was immunoSEQ multiplex PCR, while the TCRdb copy is restricted to in-frame clones and leaves out a portion. Altogether more than 150,000 clones are present, 80% to 90% being singletons, with the ten largest covering around 1.2%. The sample taken for sequencing was PBMCs. The receptors derive from a girl aged 2 to 9 in good health and CMV-seropositive. The CDR3 runs from the conserved cysteine through the conserved F or W. Each record gives: D gene, V gene, clone size, J gene, CDR3 DNA, CDR3 protein. The D gene is left open where the match is weak. Clone size is not always given. Where it is, it says once, few, many or a class for expanded clones.

.	TRBV2	.	TRBJ2-7	TGTGCCACCTCGGTTAAGTGGGGGCCCTACGAGCAGTACTTC	CATSVKWGPYEQYF
TRBD2	TRBV7-9	.	TRBJ2-7	TGTGCCAGCAGCCTGGCGGGAGGGAACGACGAGCAGTACTTC	CASSLAGGNDEQYF
.	TRBV6-1	.	TRBJ1-6	TGTGCCAGCAGTGAAGCGCGGAGGGCCTCCTACCTCAATTCACCCCTCCACTTT	CASSEARRASYLNSPLHF
TRBD2	TRBV27	.	TRBJ2-1	TGTGCCAGCAGTTTTGTGGGGCGGGGGGGCACTGAGCAGTTCTTC	CASSFVGRGGTEQFF
TRBD2	TRBV27	.	TRBJ2-3	TGTGCCAGCAGTTTAAAATTTTTCGAGTACGGACAAGCGGGATTCACAGATACGCAGTATTTT	CASSLKFFEYGQAGFTDTQYF
TRBD1	TRBV19	.	TRBJ1-1	TGTGCCAGTAGTAAGGACAGGGGTGGTGAAGCTTTCTTT	CASSKDRGGEAFF
TRBD1	TRBV6-5	once	TRBJ1-1	TGTGCCAGCAGTCCACAGGGGGCAGACACTGAAGCTTTCTTT	CASSPQGADTEAFF
TRBD2	TRBV5-1	.	TRBJ2-1	TGCGCCAGCAGCCCGTTAGCGGGGACAAGTTACAATGAGCAGTTCTTC	CASSPLAGTSYNEQFF
.	TRBV5-1	.	TRBJ2-4	TGCGCCAGCAGCTTGGGGCAACAAAACATTCAGTACTTC	CASSLGQQNIQYF
.	TRBV21-1	once	TRBJ2-7	TGTGCCAGCAGCAAACTACTAGAGCGTCCTTCCTACGAGCAGTACTTC	CASSKLLERPSYEQYF
.	TRBV28	.	TRBJ2-7	TGTGCCTCACACGAGCGGGCCTACGAGCAGTACTTC	CASHERAYEQYF
TRBD2	TRBV7-8	.	TRBJ2-1	TGTGCCAGCAGCTCAAAACGAACGAGACTAGCGGGAATAAACAATGAGCAGTTCTTC	CASSSKRTRLAGINNEQFF
.	TRBV30	.	TRBJ1-2	TGTGCCTGGAGTGTACGGCGGCCCAGAGATGGTGGCTACACCTTC	CAWSVRRPRDGGYTF
.	TRBV30	.	TRBJ2-3	TGTGCCTGGAGTAAGGTCAGACTCTACACAGATACGCAGTATTTT	CAWSKVRLYTDTQYF
.	TRBV21-1	.	TRBJ1-2	TGTGCCAGCAGCAAAGGAGGGAATAACTATGGCTACACCTTC	CASSKGGNNYGYTF
TRBD2	TRBV18	.	TRBJ2-1	TGTGCCAGCTCACCTTCCAGCGGGGATAATGAGCAGTTCTTC	CASSPSSGDNEQFF
TRBD1	TRBV4-1	.	TRBJ1-4	TGCGCCAGCAGCCAAGCCGGACAGGGGACACGAGATAATGAAAAACTGTTTTTT	CASSQAGQGTRDNEKLFF
TRBD2	TRBV19	once	TRBJ2-7	TGTGCCAGTTCTCCCAGCGGGAGGAAAAGGGTGTACTTC	CASSPSGRKRVYF
.	TRBV6-5	.	TRBJ1-1	TGTGCCAGCACCAGGGATGGTGACACTGAAGCTTTCTTT	CASTRDGDTEAFF
TRBD2	TRBV13	once	TRBJ2-5	TGTGCCAGCAGCTCGCGGACTAGCGGACAAGAGACCCAGTACTTC	CASSSRTSGQETQYF
TRBD1	TRBV7-2	.	TRBJ2-2	TGTGCCAGCAGCTCGGACAGGGGGAACACCGGGGAGCTGTTTTTT	CASSSDRGNTGELFF
.	TRBV7-9	.	TRBJ1-2	TGTGCCAGCAGCTACGGAGGGCCTTCAAACTATGGCTACACCTTC	CASSYGGPSNYGYTF
TRBD2	TRBV13	.	TRBJ2-3	TGTGCCTGCCGCGGGGAGGGAGATTCAGATACGCAGTATTTT	CACRGEGDSDTQYF
.	TRBV10-2	.	TRBJ2-1	TGCGCCAGCAGTGAGTTGTCGGGGACTTGGGTTTACAATGAGCAGTTCTTC	CASSELSGTWVYNEQFF
TRBD1	TRBV6-5	.	TRBJ1-4	TGTGCCAGCAGTCGCGAGGGACAGACTAATGAAAAACTGTTTTTT	CASSREGQTNEKLFF
.	TRBV6-1	.	TRBJ2-6	TGTGCCAGCAGTGAAAGGGCGGGGTCTGGGGCCAACGTCCTGACTTTC	CASSERAGSGANVLTF
.	TRBV10-3	.	TRBJ1-2	TGTGCCATCAGTGAGTCGGAAGCGCAGGGTGGCTACACCTTC	CAISESEAQGGYTF
.	TRBV5-1	once	TRBJ1-2	TGCGCCAGCAGCTTTTTTACGGGTCAGGGAAGCTACACCTTC	CASSFFTGQGSYTF
TRBD1	TRBV30	.	TRBJ1-1	TGTGCCTGGAGTCTCCACAGGGGTAGTAGCACTGAAGCTTTCTTT	CAWSLHRGSSTEAFF
.	TRBV25-1	.	TRBJ1-6	TGTGCCAGCAGTGAATTCCGGGAACATAATTCACCCCTCCACTTT	CASSEFREHNSPLHF
.	TRBV2	.	TRBJ2-6	TGTGCCAGCAGCGAGGATTTCACAGGGATACTCTCTGGGGCCAACGTCCTGACTTTC	CASSEDFTGILSGANVLTF
.	TRBV5-4	.	TRBJ2-1	TGTGCCAGCAGCTTGACAGGGTTTAGGGAGCAGTTCTTC	CASSLTGFREQFF
TRBD2	TRBV27	.	TRBJ2-4	TGTGCCAGCAGTTTATTTACTAGCGGGAGTCGTGACATTCAGTACTTC	CASSLFTSGSRDIQYF
TRBD1	TRBV5-4	.	TRBJ1-4	TGTGCCAGTACTACACAGGGACAGGGGAGGGAAAAACTGTTTTTT	CASTTQGQGREKLFF
.	TRBV6-6	.	TRBJ2-1	TGTGCCAGCAGTTACATCCGCTCCTACAATGAGCAGTTCTTC	CASSYIRSYNEQFF
TRBD1	TRBV25-1	once	TRBJ1-1	TGTGCCAGCAGTGAATCCGCACAGGGGACCACTGAAGCTTTCTTT	CASSESAQGTTEAFF
.	TRBV10-1	.	TRBJ2-2	TGCGCCAGCAGCGCCAGGACTCGCGGGGAGCTGTTTTTT	CASSARTRGELFF
TRBD2	TRBV7-3	.	TRBJ2-7	TGTGCCAGCAGCTCGGGACTAGCGGGTGGCGAGCAGTACTTC	CASSSGLAGGEQYF
.	TRBV6-1	.	TRBJ1-1	TGTGCCAGCCCAGAACAGGGTGACACTGAAGCTTTCTTT	CASPEQGDTEAFF
.	TRBV19	.	TRBJ1-1	TGTGCCAGTAGTATGTGGCAGGGTGATGTCACTGAAGCTTTCTTT	CASSMWQGDVTEAFF
TRBD1	TRBV11-1	.	TRBJ2-5	TGTGCCAGCAGCTTTCCGGGACAGGGTTATGAGACCCAGTACTTC	CASSFPGQGYETQYF
.	TRBV29-1	once	TRBJ1-1	TGCAGCGTTGACCCACAGATTGAAGCTTTCTTT	CSVDPQIEAFF
TRBD2	TRBV5-1	few	TRBJ2-1	TGCGCCAGCAGCTTAGGACTAGCGGGAGGGTCAGGGGCCTACAATGAGCAGTTCTTC	CASSLGLAGGSGAYNEQFF